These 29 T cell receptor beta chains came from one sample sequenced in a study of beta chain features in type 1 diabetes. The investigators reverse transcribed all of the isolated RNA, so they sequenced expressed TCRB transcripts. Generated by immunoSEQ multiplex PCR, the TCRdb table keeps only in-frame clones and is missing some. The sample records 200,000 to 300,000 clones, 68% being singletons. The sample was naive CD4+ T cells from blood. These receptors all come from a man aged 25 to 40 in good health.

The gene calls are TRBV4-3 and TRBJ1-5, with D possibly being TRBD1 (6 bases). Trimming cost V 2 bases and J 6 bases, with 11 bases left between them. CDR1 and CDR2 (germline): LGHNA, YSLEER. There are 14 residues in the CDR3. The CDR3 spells CASSQWGGTQPQHF. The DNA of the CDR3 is TGCGCCAGCAGCCAATGGGGGGGCACTCAGCCCCAGCATTTT.

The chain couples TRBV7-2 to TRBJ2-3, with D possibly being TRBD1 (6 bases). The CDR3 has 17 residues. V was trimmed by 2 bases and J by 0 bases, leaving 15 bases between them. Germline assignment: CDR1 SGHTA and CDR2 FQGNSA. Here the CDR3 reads CASSLTWGPTSTDTQYF. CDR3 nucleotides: TGTGCCAGCAGCTTAACCTGGGGGCCGACTAGCACAGATACGCAGTATTTT.

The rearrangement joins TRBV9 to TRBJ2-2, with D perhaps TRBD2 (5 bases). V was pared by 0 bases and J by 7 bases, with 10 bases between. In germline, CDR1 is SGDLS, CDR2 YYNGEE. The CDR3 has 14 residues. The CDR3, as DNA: TGTGCCAGCAGCGTAGCGGGATTCGACGGGGAGCTGTTTTTT. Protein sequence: CASSVAGFDGELFF.

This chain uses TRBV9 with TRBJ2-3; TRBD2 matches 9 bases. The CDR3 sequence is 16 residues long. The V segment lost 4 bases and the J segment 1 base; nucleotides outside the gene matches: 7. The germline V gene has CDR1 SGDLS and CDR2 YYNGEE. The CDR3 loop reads CASSPAAGGRTDTQYF. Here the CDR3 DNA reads TGTGCCAGCAGCCCCGCAGCGGGAGGACGCACAGATACGCAGTATTTT.

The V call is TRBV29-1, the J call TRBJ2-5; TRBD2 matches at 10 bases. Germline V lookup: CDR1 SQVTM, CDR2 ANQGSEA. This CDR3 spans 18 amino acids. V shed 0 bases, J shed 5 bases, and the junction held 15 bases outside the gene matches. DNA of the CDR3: TGCAGCGTTGAAGATCATAGGCGTAAGCGGGAGGGCCGGGAGACCCAGTACTTC. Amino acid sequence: CSVEDHRRKREGRETQYF.

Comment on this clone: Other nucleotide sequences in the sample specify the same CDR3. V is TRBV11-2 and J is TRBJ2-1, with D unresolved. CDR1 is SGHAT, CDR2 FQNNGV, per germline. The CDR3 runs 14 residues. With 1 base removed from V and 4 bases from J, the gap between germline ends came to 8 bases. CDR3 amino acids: CASSLAGLYNEQFF. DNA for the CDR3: TGTGCCAGCAGCTTAGCTGGCTTATACAATGAGCAGTTCTTC.

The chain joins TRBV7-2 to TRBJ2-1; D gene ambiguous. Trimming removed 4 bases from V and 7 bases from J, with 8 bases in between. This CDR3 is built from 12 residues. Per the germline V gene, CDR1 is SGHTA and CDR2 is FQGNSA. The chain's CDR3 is CASSYLRNEQFF. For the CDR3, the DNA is TGTGCCAGCAGCTATCTCAGGAATGAGCAGTTCTTC. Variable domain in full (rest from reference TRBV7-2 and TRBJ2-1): GAGVSQSPSNKVTEKGKDVELRCDPISGHTALYWYRQSLGQGLEFLIYFQGNSAPDKSGLPSDRFSAERTGGSVSTLTIQRTQQEDSAVYLCASSYLRNEQFFGPGTRLTVL.

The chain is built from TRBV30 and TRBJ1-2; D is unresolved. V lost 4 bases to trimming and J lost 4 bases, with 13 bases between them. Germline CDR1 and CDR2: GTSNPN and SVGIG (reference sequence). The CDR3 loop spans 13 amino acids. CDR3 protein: CAWNPSTVYGYTF. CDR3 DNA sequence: TGTGCCTGGAATCCCTCCACGGTCTATGGCTACACCTTC. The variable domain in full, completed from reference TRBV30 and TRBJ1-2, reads SQTIHQWPATLVQPVGSPLSLECTVEGTSNPNLYWYRQAAGRGLQLLFYSVGIGQISSEVPQNLSASRPQDRQFILSSKKLLLSDSGFYLCAWNPSTVYGYTFGSGTRLTVV.

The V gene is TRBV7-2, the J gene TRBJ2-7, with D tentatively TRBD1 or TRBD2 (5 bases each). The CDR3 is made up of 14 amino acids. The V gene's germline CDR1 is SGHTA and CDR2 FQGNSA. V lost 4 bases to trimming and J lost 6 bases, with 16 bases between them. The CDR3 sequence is CASSYLEGFGEQYF. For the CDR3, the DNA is TGTGCCAGCAGCTACCTAGAGGGGTTTGGCGAGCAGTACTTC.

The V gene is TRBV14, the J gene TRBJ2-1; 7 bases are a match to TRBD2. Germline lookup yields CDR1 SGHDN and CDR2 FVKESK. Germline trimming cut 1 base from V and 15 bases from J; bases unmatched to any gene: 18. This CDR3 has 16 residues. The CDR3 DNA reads TGTGCCAGCAGCCAAGTTCGACTAGCTCAAGGCCGTGGCGGGTTCTTC. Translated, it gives CASSQVRLAQGRGGFF.

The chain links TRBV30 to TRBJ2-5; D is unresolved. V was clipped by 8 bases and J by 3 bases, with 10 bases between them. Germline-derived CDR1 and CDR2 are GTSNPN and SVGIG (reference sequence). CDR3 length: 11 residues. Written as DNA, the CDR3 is TGTGCCCAGGCCAGAAAAGAGACCCAGTACTTC. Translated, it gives CAQARKETQYF. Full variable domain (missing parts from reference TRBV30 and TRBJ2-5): SQTIHQWPATLVQPVGSPLSLECTVEGTSNPNLYWYRQAAGRGLQLLFYSVGIGQISSEVPQNLSASRPQDRQFILSSKKLLLSDSGFYLCAQARKETQYFGPGTRLLVL.

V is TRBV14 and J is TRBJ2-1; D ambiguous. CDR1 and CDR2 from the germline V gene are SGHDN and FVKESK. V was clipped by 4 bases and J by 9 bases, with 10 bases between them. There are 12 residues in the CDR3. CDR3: CASSRHGGEQFF. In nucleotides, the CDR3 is TGTGCCAGCAGCCGCCACGGCGGTGAGCAGTTCTTC.

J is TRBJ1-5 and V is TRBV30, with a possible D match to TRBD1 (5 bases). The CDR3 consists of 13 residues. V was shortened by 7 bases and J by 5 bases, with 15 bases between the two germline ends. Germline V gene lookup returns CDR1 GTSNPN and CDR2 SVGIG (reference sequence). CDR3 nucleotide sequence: TGTGCCTCCCGATGGACAAACGATCAGCCCCAGCATTTT. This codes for CASRWTNDQPQHF.

This CDR3 is CAWTVGASGTDTQYF. The DNA for the CDR3 is TGTGCCTGGACGGTAGGGGCATCGGGCACAGATACGCAGTATTTT. The J gene is TRBJ2-3, the V gene TRBV30; TRBD1 might be the D (5 bases). CDR1 GTSNPN and CDR2 SVGIG come from the germline V gene (reference sequence). The CDR3 spans 15 residues. V was trimmed by 4 bases and J by 1 base, leaving 15 bases between them.

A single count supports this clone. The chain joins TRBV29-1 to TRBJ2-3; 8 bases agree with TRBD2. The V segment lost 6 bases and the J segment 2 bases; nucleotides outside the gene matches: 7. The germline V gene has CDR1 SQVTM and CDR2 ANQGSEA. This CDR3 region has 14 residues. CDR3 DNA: TGCAGCGTGGGCTTTGGACTAGCCACAGATACGCAGTATTTT. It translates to CSVGFGLATDTQYF.

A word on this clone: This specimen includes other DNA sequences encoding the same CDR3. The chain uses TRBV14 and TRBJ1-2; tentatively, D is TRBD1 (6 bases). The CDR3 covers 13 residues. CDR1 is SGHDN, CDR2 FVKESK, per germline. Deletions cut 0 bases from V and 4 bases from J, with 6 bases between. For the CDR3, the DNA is TGTGCCAGCAGCCAAGACAGGGGCTATGGCTACACCTTC. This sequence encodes CASSQDRGYGYTF.

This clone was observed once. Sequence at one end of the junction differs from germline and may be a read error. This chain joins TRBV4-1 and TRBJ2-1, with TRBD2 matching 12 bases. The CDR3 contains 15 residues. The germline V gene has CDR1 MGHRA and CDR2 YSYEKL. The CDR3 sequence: CASSQRGLAGPRQIF. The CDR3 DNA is TGCGCCAGCAGCCAACGAGGACTAGCGGGGCCCCGACAAATCTTC.

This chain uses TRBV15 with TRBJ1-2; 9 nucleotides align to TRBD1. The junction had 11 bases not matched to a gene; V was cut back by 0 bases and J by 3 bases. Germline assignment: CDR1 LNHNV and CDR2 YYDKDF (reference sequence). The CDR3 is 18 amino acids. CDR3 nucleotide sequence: TGTGCCACCAGCAGAGATCTAGGTACAGGGGGCAGAGACTATGGCTACACCTTC. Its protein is CATSRDLGTGGRDYGYTF.

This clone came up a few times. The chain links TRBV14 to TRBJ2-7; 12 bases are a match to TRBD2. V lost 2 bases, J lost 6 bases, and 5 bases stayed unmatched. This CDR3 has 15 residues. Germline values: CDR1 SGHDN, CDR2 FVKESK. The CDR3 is CASSQRLAGAVEQYF. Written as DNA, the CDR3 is TGTGCCAGCAGCCAACGACTAGCGGGAGCGGTCGAGCAGTACTTC.

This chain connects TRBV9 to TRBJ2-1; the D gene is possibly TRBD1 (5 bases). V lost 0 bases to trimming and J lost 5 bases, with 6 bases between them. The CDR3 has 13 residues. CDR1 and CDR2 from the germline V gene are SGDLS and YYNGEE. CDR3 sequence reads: CASSVEGDNEQFF. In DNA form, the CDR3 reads TGTGCCAGCAGCGTAGAAGGGGACAATGAGCAGTTCTTC.

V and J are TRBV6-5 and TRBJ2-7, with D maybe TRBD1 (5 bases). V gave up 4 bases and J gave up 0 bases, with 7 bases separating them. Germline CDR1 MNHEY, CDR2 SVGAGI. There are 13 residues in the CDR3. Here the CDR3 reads CASSSGHSYEQYF. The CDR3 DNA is TGTGCCAGCAGTTCCGGACACTCCTACGAGCAGTACTTC.

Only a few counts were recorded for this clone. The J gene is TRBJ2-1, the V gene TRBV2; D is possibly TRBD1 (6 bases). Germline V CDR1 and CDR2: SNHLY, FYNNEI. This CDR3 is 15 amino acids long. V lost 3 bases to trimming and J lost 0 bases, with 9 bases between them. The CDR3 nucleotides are TGTGCCAGCAGTGAGGACAGACCCTCCTACAATGAGCAGTTCTTC. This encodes CASSEDRPSYNEQFF.

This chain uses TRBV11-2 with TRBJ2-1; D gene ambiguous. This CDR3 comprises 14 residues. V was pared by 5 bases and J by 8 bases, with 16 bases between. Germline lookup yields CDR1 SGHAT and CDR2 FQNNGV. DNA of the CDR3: TGTGCCAGCAGCAGGTTCGCTGAGGTCCATGAGCAGTTCTTC. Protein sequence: CASSRFAEVHEQFF. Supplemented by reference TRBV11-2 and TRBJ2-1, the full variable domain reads EAGVAQSPRYKIIEKRQSVAFWCNPISGHATLYWYQQILGQGPKLLIQFQNNGVVDDSQLPKDRFSAERLKGVDSTLKIQPAKLEDSAVYLCASSRFAEVHEQFFGPGTRLTVL.

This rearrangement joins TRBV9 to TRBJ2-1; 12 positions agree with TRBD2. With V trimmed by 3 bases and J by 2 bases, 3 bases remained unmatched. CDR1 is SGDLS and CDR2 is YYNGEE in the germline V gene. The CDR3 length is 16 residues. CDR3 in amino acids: CASSGRLAGAYNEQFF. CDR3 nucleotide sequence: TGTGCCAGCAGCGGCCGACTAGCGGGAGCCTACAATGAGCAGTTCTTC.

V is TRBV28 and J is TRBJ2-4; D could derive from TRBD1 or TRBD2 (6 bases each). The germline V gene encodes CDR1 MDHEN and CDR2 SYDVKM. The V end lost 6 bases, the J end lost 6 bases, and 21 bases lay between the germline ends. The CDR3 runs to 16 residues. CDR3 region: CASSYRDSWYTNIQYF. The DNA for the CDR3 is TGTGCCAGCAGCTACAGGGACTCATGGTATACAAACATTCAGTACTTC.

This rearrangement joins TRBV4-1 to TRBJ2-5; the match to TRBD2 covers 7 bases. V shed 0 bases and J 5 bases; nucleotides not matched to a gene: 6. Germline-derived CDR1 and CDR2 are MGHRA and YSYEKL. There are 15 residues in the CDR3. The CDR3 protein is CASSQEAGRWETQYF. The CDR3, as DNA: TGCGCCAGCAGCCAAGAAGCGGGGCGGTGGGAGACCCAGTACTTC.

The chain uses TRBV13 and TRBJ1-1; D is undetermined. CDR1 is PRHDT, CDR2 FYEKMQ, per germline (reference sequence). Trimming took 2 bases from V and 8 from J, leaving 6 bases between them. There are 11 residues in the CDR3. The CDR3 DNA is TGTGCCAGCAGCTTACGAGAGGAAGCTTTCTTT. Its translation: CASSLREEAFF.

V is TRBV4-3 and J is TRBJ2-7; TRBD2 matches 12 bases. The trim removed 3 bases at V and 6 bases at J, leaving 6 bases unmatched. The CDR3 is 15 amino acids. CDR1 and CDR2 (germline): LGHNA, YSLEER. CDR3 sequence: CASSHRLAGEGEQYF. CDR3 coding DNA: TGCGCCAGCAGCCATAGACTAGCGGGAGAGGGCGAGCAGTACTTC.

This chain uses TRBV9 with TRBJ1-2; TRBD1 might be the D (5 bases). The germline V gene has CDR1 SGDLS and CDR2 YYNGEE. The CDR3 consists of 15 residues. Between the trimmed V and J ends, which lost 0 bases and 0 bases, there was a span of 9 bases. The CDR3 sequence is CASSVGGGANYGYTF. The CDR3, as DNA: TGTGCCAGCAGCGTAGGTGGGGGTGCTAACTATGGCTACACCTTC.